Below are 32 T cell receptor beta chains sequenced from a single sample in a study of CD8 T cells in ankylosing spondylitis. Via MiXCR, TCRdb re-called the 5' RACE reads, giving one row per CDR3 protein. The sample lists roughly 90,000 distinct CDR3 sequences, about 8.5% occurring once. Sequencing was performed on blood, either unsorted or a sorted T cell fraction (not recorded which). These receptors were collected from a male donor with ankylosing spondylitis or in good health (not recorded which).

There are many counts of this clonotype. This chain uses TRBV6-1 with TRBJ2-7; no firm D call. With 7 bases removed from V and 3 bases from J, the gap between germline ends came to 13 bases. Per germline, CDR1 MNHNS and CDR2 SASEGT. This CDR3 is built from 13 residues. The chain's CDR3 is CASTSPDRYEQYF. The CDR3 DNA reads as TGTGCCAGCACCTCTCCGGACCGCTACGAGCAGTACTTC.

This clonotype was counted only a few times. The V and J genes are TRBV18 and TRBJ2-1; D is possibly TRBD1 (5 bases). Germline V gene data show CDR1 as KGHSH and CDR2 as LQKENI. V lost 4 bases to trimming and J lost 4 bases, with 29 bases between them. The CDR3 is made up of 20 amino acids. The CDR3 DNA reads as TGTGCCAGCTCACAGCCAATTCTCCTCATGGGTCCTGGGGCGTACAATGAGCAGTTCTTC. Protein product: CASSQPILLMGPGAYNEQFF.

This clonotype occurred many times. V is TRBV29-1 and J is TRBJ2-1, with D unclear. The CDR3 has 10 residues. V was pared by 7 bases and J by 5 bases, with 6 bases between. Germline CDR1 SQVTM, CDR2 ANQGSEA. CDR3 DNA sequence: TGCAGCGCCTACGACAATGAGCAGTTCTTC. Its protein is CSAYDNEQFF.

This clonotype was recorded many times. V and J are TRBV5-1 and TRBJ2-1; 8 bases align to TRBD2. With V trimmed by 4 bases and J by 0 bases, 3 bases remained unmatched. This CDR3 comprises 15 residues. In germline, CDR1 is SGHRS, CDR2 YFSETQ. The CDR3 reads CASSGTRGSYNEQFF. DNA for the CDR3: TGCGCCAGCAGCGGGACTAGGGGCTCCTACAATGAGCAGTTCTTC. Full variable domain (remainder filled in from reference TRBV5-1 and TRBJ2-1): KAGVTQTPRYLIKTRGQQVTLSCSPISGHRSVSWYQQTPGQGLQFLFEYFSETQRNKGNFPGRFSGRQFSNSRSEMNVSTLELGDSALYLCASSGTRGSYNEQFFGPGTRLTVL.

In its sample, this clonotype was seen many times. The gene calls are TRBV5-5 and TRBJ2-7; D gene ambiguous. The ends were cut back, 5 bases at V and 2 bases at J, with 11 bases in the middle. The length of the CDR3 is 13 residues. Germline CDR1 reads SGHKS; CDR2 reads YYEKEE (reference sequence). CDR3 residues: CASSSSPTYEQYF. CDR3 in DNA: TGTGCCAGCAGTTCAAGTCCGACCTACGAGCAGTACTTC.

This clonotype occurred many times. The chain joins TRBV15 to TRBJ2-1; perhaps TRBD2 as D (6 bases). Looked up from germline, CDR1 is LNHNV and CDR2 is YYDKDF (reference sequence). V was pared by 0 bases and J by 8 bases, with 20 bases between. The CDR3 covers 17 residues. The CDR3 DNA reads as TGTGCCACCAGCAGAGAGACTTGGGGGGACCCTTTCTATGAGCAGTTCTTC. Residues: CATSRETWGDPFYEQFF.

This clonotype was seen repeatedly, ten times or more. This rearrangement joins TRBV20-1 to TRBJ2-1, with 7 bases matching TRBD2. This CDR3 has 14 amino acids. Trimming removed 6 bases from V and 9 bases from J; junction bases left unmatched: 14. The germline CDR1 and CDR2 sequences are DFQATT and SNEGSKA (reference sequence). CDR3 amino acids: CSAPMVAGIVEQFF. The CDR3 DNA reads as TGCAGTGCCCCCATGGTAGCGGGTATAGTTGAGCAGTTCTTC.

This clonotype was recorded at least ten times. The chain carries TRBV20-1 and TRBJ2-7; tentative D call: TRBD2 (5 bases). Per the germline V gene, CDR1 is DFQATT and CDR2 is SNEGSKA (reference sequence). The CDR3 is 12 residues long. The V and J ends lost 3 bases and 9 bases respectively, with 15 bases between them. CDR3 sequence (DNA): TGCAGTGCTAGCCTAGTACCGGGAAGGCAGTACTTC. It specifies CSASLVPGRQYF.

This clonotype was counted ten times or more. The V and J genes are TRBV20-1 and TRBJ2-1; perhaps TRBD2 as D (6 bases). This CDR3 comprises 14 residues. Germline CDR1 reads DFQATT; CDR2 reads SNEGSKA (reference sequence). V was shortened by 5 bases and J by 8 bases, with 19 bases between the two germline ends. The CDR3 loop reads CSAVGLGTPYEQFF. CDR3 DNA sequence: TGCAGTGCTGTGGGCCTCGGGACTCCCTATGAGCAGTTCTTC.

This clonotype was observed at least ten times. The rearrangement joins TRBV5-1 to TRBJ1-2, with D uncertain. V was clipped by 1 base and J by 2 bases, with 9 bases between them. Looked up from germline, CDR1 is SGHRS and CDR2 is YFSETQ. The CDR3 runs 14 residues. As DNA, the CDR3 is TGCGCCAGCAGCTTGCAACAACCGAACTATGGCTACACCTTC. It is translated as CASSLQQPNYGYTF.

This clonotype was counted ten times or more. The CDR3: CASSLPNYEQYF. For the CDR3, the DNA is TGTGCCAGCAGTTTGCCGAACTACGAGCAGTACTTC. The V gene is TRBV12-3 or TRBV12-4, the J gene TRBJ2-7; no reliable D call. CDR3 length: 12 residues. The V end was cut by 3 bases, the J end by 3 bases, with 6 bases between.

The V call is TRBV12-5, the J call TRBJ2-7; D call uncertain. CDR1 is LGHNT and CDR2 is FRNRAP in the germline V gene. The CDR3 sequence is 15 residues long. CDR3 bases: TGTGCCACCTCCCCCGTCATCTCGGACCACTACGAGCAGTACTTC. Residues: CATSPVISDHYEQYF.

This clonotype has a count of ten or more. The chain is built from TRBV21-1 and TRBJ1-1; the tabulated D call, TRBD1, remains unverified against the DNA. TRBV21-1 is a recognized pseudogene. The length of the CDR3 is 13 residues. The CDR3 nucleotides read TGTGCCAGCAGCAAAGGCGGGGGCGCAAAAGCTTTCTTT. Protein product: CASSKGGGAKAFF.

This clonotype was counted only a few times. This sequence joins TRBV11-3 and TRBJ2-3; D possibly corresponds to TRBD1 (6 bases). Trimming shortened V by 5 bases and J by 6 bases, and 15 bases separated the two germline ends. The germline CDR1 and CDR2 sequences are SGHNT and YENEEA. The CDR3 is made up of 14 amino acids. The CDR3 DNA sequence: TGTGCCAGCAGCCCCGGGCCAGGACAGGATACGCAGTATTTT. Its protein product is CASSPGPGQDTQYF.

This clonotype was counted many times. V and J are TRBV28 and TRBJ2-7; D gene unclear. The V gene lost 6 bases and the J gene lost 9 bases, with 15 bases spanning the gap. In germline, CDR1 is MDHEN, CDR2 SYDVKM. This CDR3 comprises 12 residues. The CDR3 nucleotides read TGTGCCAGCAGCGATGGGCTAACCCCGCAGTACTTC. Residues: CASSDGLTPQYF. The full variable domain, in which reference TRBV28 and TRBJ2-7 provide the parts outside the CDR3, is DVKVTQSSRYLVKRTGEKVFLECVQDMDHENMFWYRQDPGLGLRLIYFSYDVKMKEKGDIPEGYSVSREKKERFSLILESASTNQTSMYLCASSDGLTPQYFGPGTRLTVT.

This clonotype was seen many times. V and J are TRBV27 and TRBJ2-1; TRBD2 agrees at 15 bases. The CDR3 extends over 15 amino acids. After removal of 4 bases from V and 7 bases from J, the junction contained 2 bases not matched to a gene. Germline V CDR1 and CDR2: MNHEY, SMNVEV (reference sequence). The CDR3 DNA follows: TGTGCCAGCAGTTCCGGGACTAGCGGGGGGAATGAGCAGTTCTTC. Its translation: CASSSGTSGGNEQFF.

This clonotype was found many times. The V gene is TRBV20-1, the J gene TRBJ2-1, with 9 nucleotides matching TRBD2. CDR1 is DFQATT, CDR2 SNEGSKA, per germline (reference sequence). Germline trimming cut 1 base from V and 6 bases from J; bases unmatched to any gene: 7. CDR3 size: 15 residues. DNA for the CDR3: TGCAGTGCTAGAGGCTTGGCTAGCGGGACCAATGAGCAGTTCTTC. It is translated as CSARGLASGTNEQFF.

This clonotype was counted at least ten times. CDR3 region: CASSPPQGGHHYGYTF. The CDR3 nucleotides read TGTGCCAGCTCACCACCTCAGGGCGGACACCACTATGGCTACACCTTC. The chain combines TRBV18 with TRBJ1-2, with a possible D match to TRBD1 (5 bases). The CDR3 covers 16 residues. The germline CDR1 and CDR2 sequences are KGHSH and LQKENI. The V end lost 0 bases, the J end lost 3 bases, and 14 bases lay between the germline ends.

In its sample, this clonotype was seen many times. The rearrangement uses TRBV11-1 and TRBJ2-7; 10 positions match TRBD2. Germline V gives CDR1 SGHAT, CDR2 FQDESV (reference sequence). The CDR3 is 19 residues long. V lost 2 bases, J lost 4 bases, and 17 bases stayed unmatched. The CDR3 DNA reads as TGTGCCAGCAGCTTAAGAGCGGGAGGGCCTCCTGTCGGGATATACGAGCAGTACTTC. This sequence encodes CASSLRAGGPPVGIYEQYF.

This clonotype was seen ten or more times. This sequence joins TRBV30 and TRBJ1-1; no definite D call. V gave up 3 bases and J gave up 2 bases, with 4 bases separating them. CDR1 and CDR2 from the germline V gene are GTSNPN and SVGIG (reference sequence). The length of the CDR3 is 11 residues. For the CDR3, the DNA is TGTGCCTGGAGAAAAAACACTGAAGCTTTCTTT. This gives the protein CAWRKNTEAFF.

The sample holds many counts of this clonotype. The chain links TRBV7-8 to TRBJ1-5, with 10 bases fitting TRBD1. CDR3 length: 15 amino acids. The germline gives CDR1 SGHVS, CDR2 FQNEAQ. Germline trimming cut 2 bases from V and 6 bases from J; bases unmatched to any gene: 4. In nucleotides, the CDR3 is TGTGCCAGCAGCTTAATCGGGGACAGGGGTCAGCCCCAGCATTTT. The encoded protein is CASSLIGDRGQPQHF.

There are a few counts of this clonotype. This sequence joins TRBV18 and TRBJ2-7, with 9 bases that match TRBD1. J gave up 3 bases and V 0 bases, and 3 bases lay outside the gene matches. The CDR3 is 15 amino acids. Per the germline V gene, CDR1 is KGHSH and CDR2 is LQKENI. CDR3 nucleotides: TGTGCCAGCTCACCACCGTTGGGACAGGGCTACGAGCAGTACTTC. Protein product: CASSPPLGQGYEQYF.

The chain combines TRBV27 with TRBJ2-1; tentatively, D is TRBD1 (7 bases). This CDR3 spans 16 amino acids. Germline-derived CDR1 and CDR2 are MNHEY and SMNVEV (reference sequence). The V gene lost 3 bases and the J gene lost 6 bases, with 18 bases spanning the gap. CDR3 in DNA: TGTGCCAGCAGTTTCCTGACAGGGAGGCAATTCAATGAGCAGTTCTTC. Translation gives CASSFLTGRQFNEQFF.

This clonotype came up many times. The rearrangement joins TRBV29-1 to TRBJ2-7; D is perhaps TRBD2 (5 bases). Trimming removed 2 bases at V and 6 bases at J, with 11 bases between. Germline V CDR1 and CDR2: SQVTM, ANQGSEA. The CDR3 is made up of 12 amino acids. CDR3 in DNA: TGCAGCGTTGAAATATCGGGAATCGAGCAGTACTTC. Its protein product is CSVEISGIEQYF.

At least ten counts were recorded for this clonotype. V is TRBV29-1 and J is TRBJ2-7, with TRBD2 matching 11 bases. The ends lost 0 bases at V and 6 bases at J; junction bases unmatched: 7. CDR1 is SQVTM and CDR2 is ANQGSEA in the germline V gene. This CDR3 has 15 residues. The CDR3 coding sequence is TGCAGCGTTGAAGATGGTCGACTAGCGGGACGCGAGCAGTACTTC. This encodes CSVEDGRLAGREQYF.

This chain connects TRBV11-3 to TRBJ2-7; 9 bases line up with TRBD1. CDR3 length equals 13 residues. Germline CDR1 reads SGHNT; CDR2 reads YENEEA. Trimming at V came to 3 bases and at J to 12 bases, leaving 9 bases not matched to a gene. The CDR3 here is CASSLTAQGARYF. Here the CDR3 DNA reads TGTGCCAGCAGCTTGACGGCACAGGGGGCGCGGTACTTC. Using reference TRBV11-3 and TRBJ2-7 for the parts outside the CDR3, the full variable domain is EAGVVQSPRYKIIEKKQPVAFWCNPISGHNTLYWYLQNLGQGPELLIRYENEEAVDDSQLPKDRFSAERLKGVDSTLKIQPAELGDSAVYLCASSLTAQGARYFGPGTRLTVT.

The table lists this clonotype with many counts. The gene calls are TRBV14 and TRBJ1-1; D not certain. The length of the CDR3 is 14 residues. The V end was cut by 0 bases, the J end by 1 base, with 6 bases between. Germline V gives CDR1 SGHDN, CDR2 FVKESK. The CDR3 loop is CASSQDPRNTEAFF. The CDR3 DNA reads TGTGCCAGCAGCCAAGACCCTCGGAACACTGAAGCTTTCTTT.

This clonotype was counted many times. The chain combines TRBV30 with TRBJ2-7, with TRBD1 identical over 10 bases. The CDR3 is made up of 15 amino acids. The V gene's germline CDR1 is GTSNPN and CDR2 SVGIG (reference sequence). The junction had 13 bases not matched to a gene; V was cut back by 6 bases and J by 5 bases. The CDR3 region has the DNA TGTGCCTGTGCTACCGGACAGGGGGTAGTTCACGAGCAGTACTTC. Amino acid sequence: CACATGQGVVHEQYF.

This clonotype has a count of ten or more. The chain recombines TRBV6-2 or TRBV6-3 with TRBJ1-5; 9 positions match TRBD1. Germline V gene lookup returns CDR1 MNHEY and CDR2 SVGEGT. V gave up 5 bases and J gave up 6 bases; unmatched junction bases: 5. The CDR3 is 14 residues long. CDR3 nucleotide sequence: TGTGCCAGCAGTCCGGGACAGGGTTCTCAGCCCCAGCATTTT. It encodes CASSPGQGSQPQHF.

This clonotype was detected ten times or more. The genes are TRBV11-2 and TRBJ2-5; D not certain. The CDR3 has 15 residues. Germline V gene data show CDR1 as SGHAT and CDR2 as FQNNGV. Between the trimmed V and J ends, which lost 0 bases and 5 bases, there was a span of 13 bases. CDR3 nucleotide sequence: TGTGCCAGCAGCTTAGAGATGTCAGCCCTGGAGACCCAGTACTTC. Protein: CASSLEMSALETQYF.

This clonotype has ten or more counts. J is TRBJ2-7 and V is TRBV10-3; TRBD2 aligns across 10 bases. Per the germline V gene, CDR1 is ENHRY and CDR2 is SYGVKD. The V segment lost 3 bases and the J segment 5 bases; nucleotides outside the gene matches: 10. The CDR3 is 16 residues long. The CDR3 region is CAISDPGLAFPDEQYF. The CDR3 DNA is TGTGCCATCAGTGACCCGGGACTAGCGTTTCCGGACGAGCAGTACTTC.

In this sample, this clonotype turned up many times. Germline and junction disagree at one end, which may indicate a read error. V usage is TRBV7-7 and J usage is TRBJ2-2; 12 nucleotides line up with TRBD1. Germline V gene lookup returns CDR1 SSHAT and CDR2 FNYEAQ (reference sequence). The CDR3 spans 15 residues. CDR3 protein: CASSPGTGGGGELFF. In nucleotides, the CDR3 is TGTGCTAGCAGCCCCGGGACAGGGGGCGGCGGGGAGCTGTTTTTT.